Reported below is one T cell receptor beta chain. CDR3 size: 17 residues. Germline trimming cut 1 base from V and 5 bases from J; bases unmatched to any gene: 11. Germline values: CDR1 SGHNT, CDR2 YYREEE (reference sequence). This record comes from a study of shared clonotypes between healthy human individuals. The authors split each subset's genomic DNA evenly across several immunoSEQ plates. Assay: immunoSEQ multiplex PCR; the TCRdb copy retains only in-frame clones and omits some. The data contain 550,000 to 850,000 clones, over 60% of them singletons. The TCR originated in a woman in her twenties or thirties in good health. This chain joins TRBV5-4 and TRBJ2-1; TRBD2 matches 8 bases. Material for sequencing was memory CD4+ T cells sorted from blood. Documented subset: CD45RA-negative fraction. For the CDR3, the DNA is TGTGCCAGCAGCTTGACCGCCGGGACTAGGTCCCACAATGAGCAGTTCTTC. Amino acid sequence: CASSLTAGTRSHNEQFF.